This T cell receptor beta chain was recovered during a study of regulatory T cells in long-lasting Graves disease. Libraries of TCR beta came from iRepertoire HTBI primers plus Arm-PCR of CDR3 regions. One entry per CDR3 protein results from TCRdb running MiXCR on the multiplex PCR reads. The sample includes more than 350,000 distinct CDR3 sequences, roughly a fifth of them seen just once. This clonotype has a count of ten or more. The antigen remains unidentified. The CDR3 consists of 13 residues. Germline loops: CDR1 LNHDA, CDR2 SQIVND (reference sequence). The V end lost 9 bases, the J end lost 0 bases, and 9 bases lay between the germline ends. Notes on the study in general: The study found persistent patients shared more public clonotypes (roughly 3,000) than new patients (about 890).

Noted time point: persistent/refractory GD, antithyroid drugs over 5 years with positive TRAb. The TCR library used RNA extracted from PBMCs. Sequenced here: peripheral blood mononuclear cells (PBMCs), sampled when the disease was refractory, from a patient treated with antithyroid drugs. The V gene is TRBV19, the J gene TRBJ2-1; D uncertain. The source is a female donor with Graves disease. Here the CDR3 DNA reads TGTGCCAGCCGACCGCCCTCCTACAATGAGCAGTTCTTC. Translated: CASRPPSYNEQFF.